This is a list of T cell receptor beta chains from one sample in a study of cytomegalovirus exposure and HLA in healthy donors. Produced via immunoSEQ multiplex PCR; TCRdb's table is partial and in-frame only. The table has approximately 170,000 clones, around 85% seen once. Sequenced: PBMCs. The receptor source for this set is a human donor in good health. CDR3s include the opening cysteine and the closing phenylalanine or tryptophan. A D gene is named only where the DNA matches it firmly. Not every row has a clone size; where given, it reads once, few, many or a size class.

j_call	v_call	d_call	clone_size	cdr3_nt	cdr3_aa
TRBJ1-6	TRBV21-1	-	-	TGTGCCAGCAGCAAAACCCGGACAGGGCGGGGTTCACCCCTCCACTTT	CASSKTRTGRGSPLHF
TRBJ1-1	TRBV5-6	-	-	TGTGCCAGCAGCTCAGGGCCTCAAGGGAACACTGAAGCTTTCTTT	CASSSGPQGNTEAFF
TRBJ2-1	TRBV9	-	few	TGTGCCAGCAGCGTAGACAACAGGCCTTACAATGAGCAGTTCTTC	CASSVDNRPYNEQFF
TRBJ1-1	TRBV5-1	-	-	TGCGCCAGCAGCCCAAACCTGGACACCCCTGAAGCTTTCTTT	CASSPNLDTPEAFF
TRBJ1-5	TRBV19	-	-	TGTGCCAGTAGTATAGGAGGTAACAATCAGCCCCAGCATTTT	CASSIGGNNQPQHF
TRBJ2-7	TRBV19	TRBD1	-	TGTGCCAGTAGTACGCCGGCGCCGAACCGGGACAGATACCCCTACGAGCAGTACTTC	CASSTPAPNRDRYPYEQYF
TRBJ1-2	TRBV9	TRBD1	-	TGTGCCAGCAGTAGACAGGGGGCAAACTATGGCTACACCTTC	CASSRQGANYGYTF
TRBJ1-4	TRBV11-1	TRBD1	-	TGTGCCAGCAGCTCCACCGACAGGGGAAAGAATGAAAAACTGTTTTTT	CASSSTDRGKNEKLFF
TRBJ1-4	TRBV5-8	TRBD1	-	TGTGCCAGCAGCCTGTACAGGGGGTCTTGGGAAAAACTGTTTTTT	CASSLYRGSWEKLFF
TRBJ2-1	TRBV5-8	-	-	TGTGCCAGCAGCTTTATCGGTTTCGGGGGCTACAATGAGCAGTTCTTC	CASSFIGFGGYNEQFF
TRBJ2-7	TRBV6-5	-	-	TGTGCCAGCAGTTACGCGGCCCGGGATCCCCCCTACGAGCAGTACTTC	CASSYAARDPPYEQYF
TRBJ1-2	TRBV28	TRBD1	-	TGTGCCAGCAGTCTACTGGACAGGGAGTTAGGCTACACCTTC	CASSLLDRELGYTF
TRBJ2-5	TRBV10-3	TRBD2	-	TGTGCCATCAGTGCTGGCGGGGGGGCCCCCCCGGAGACCCAGTACTTC	CAISAGGGAPPETQYF
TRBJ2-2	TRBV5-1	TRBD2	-	TGCGCCAGCAGCTCGGGGGGGACTTCACACACCGGGGAGCTGTTTTTT	CASSSGGTSHTGELFF
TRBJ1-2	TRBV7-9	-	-	TGTGCCAGCAGCTTGGCGACAGGTCACTATGGCTACACCTTC	CASSLATGHYGYTF
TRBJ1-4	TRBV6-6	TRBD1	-	TGTGCCAGCAGTTACTCGAGGACAGGGGAAAAACTGTTTTTT	CASSYSRTGEKLFF
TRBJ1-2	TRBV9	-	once	TGTGCCAGCGGGGGCCGAGGGCATGGCTACACCTTC	CASGGRGHGYTF
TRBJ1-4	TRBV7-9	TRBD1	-	TGTGCCAGCAGCTTAGGAGGGACAGGGGTTAATGAAAAACTGTTTTTT	CASSLGGTGVNEKLFF
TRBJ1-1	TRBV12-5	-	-	TGTGCTAGTGGTTTGTCGACCTTAGGGGGAAGGAACACTGAAGCTTTCTTT	CASGLSTLGGRNTEAFF
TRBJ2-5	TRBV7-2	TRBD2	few	TGTGCCAGCAGCTCCATGGGGGGCGGGGGGGCCGTAAGTGTGGAGACCCAGTACTTC	CASSSMGGGGAVSVETQYF
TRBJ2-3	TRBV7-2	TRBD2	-	TGTGCCGCCGGGAGGGACTCCCCCCTGGATACGCAGTATTTT	CAAGRDSPLDTQYF
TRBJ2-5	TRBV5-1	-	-	TGCGCCAGCAGCTTGGAGAATGGTAGCCAAGAGACCCAGTACTTC	CASSLENGSQETQYF
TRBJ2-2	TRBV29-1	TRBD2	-	TGCAGCGTCCCCTTAGCGGGGGGGCGCACCGGGGAGCTGTTTTTT	CSVPLAGGRTGELFF
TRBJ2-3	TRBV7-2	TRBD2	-	TGTGCCAGCCTGCTAGCGGGGGTAGATACGCAGTATTTT	CASLLAGVDTQYF
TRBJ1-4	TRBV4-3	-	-	TGCGCCAGCAGCCCTAACCCCACAGGCGAGAATGAAAAACTGTTTTTT	CASSPNPTGENEKLFF
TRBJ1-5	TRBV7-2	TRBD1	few	TGTGCCAGCAGCTCAAGGCAAGGGGGCGAGAATCAGCCCCAGCATTTT	CASSSRQGGENQPQHF
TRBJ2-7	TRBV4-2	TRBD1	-	TGTGCCAGCAGCCAAGGGGACAGCGCCTACGAGCAGTACTTC	CASSQGDSAYEQYF
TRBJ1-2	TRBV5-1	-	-	TGCGCCAGCAGCTTGGCTGGCAGTAACTATGGCTACACCTTC	CASSLAGSNYGYTF
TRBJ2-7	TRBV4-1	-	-	TGCGCCAGCAGCCAAGATGGGCTACACGAGCAGTACTTC	CASSQDGLHEQYF
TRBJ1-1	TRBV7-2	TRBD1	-	TGTGCCAGCAGCTCACAGGGGGGTGCCGAAGCTTTCTTT	CASSSQGGAEAFF
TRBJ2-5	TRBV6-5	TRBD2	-	TGTGCCAGCAGAAGACCGGGAGGACAAGAGACCCAGTACTTC	CASRRPGGQETQYF
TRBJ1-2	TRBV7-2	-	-	TGTGCCAGCAGCTTTAGCGGGAAAGCTAACTATGGCTACACCTTC	CASSFSGKANYGYTF
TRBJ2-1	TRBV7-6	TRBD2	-	TGTGCCAGCAGCTCTGGACTAGCGGGGGCGACGATGGACAATGAGCAGTTCTTC	CASSSGLAGATMDNEQFF
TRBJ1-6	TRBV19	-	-	TGTGCCAGTAGCAACAGGAGAAGCTCCTATAATTCACCCCTCCACTTT	CASSNRRSSYNSPLHF
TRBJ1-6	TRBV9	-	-	TGTGCCAGCAGCCCGGGATTCACAGGGACTAATTCACCCCTCCACTTT	CASSPGFTGTNSPLHF
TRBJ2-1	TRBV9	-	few	TGTGCCAGCAGCGTAGAGGCTGGGGCGGCGGACTACTACAATGAGCAGTTCTTC	CASSVEAGAADYYNEQFF
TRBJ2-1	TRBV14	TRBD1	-	TGTGCCAGCAGTCACCTCCGGACAGGGGACAATGAGCAGTTCTTC	CASSHLRTGDNEQFF
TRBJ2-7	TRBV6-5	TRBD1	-	TGTGCCAGCAGCGATACAGGGGGCGCGTTCGTGCAGTACTTC	CASSDTGGAFVQYF
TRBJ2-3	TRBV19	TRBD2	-	TGTGCCAGTAGCGGCACTAGCGGGGGGCTGGATACGCAGTATTTT	CASSGTSGGLDTQYF